The 18 T cell receptor beta chains below were found in one sample sequenced in a study of CD8 T cells in Susac syndrome. RNA totalling roughly 0.45 to 1 ug underwent reverse transcription with random hexamers. TCRdb passed the immunoSEQ multiplex PCR reads through MiXCR, listing each CDR3 protein once. Found here are 75,000 to 100,000 distinct CDR3 sequences, 90% to 95% of them singletons; the top ten hold approximately 0.9%. Sequenced material: CD8+ T cells from PBMCs. These receptors came from a human donor with Susac syndrome.

The chain joins TRBV7-9 to TRBJ2-5; 9 nucleotides line up with TRBD1. Germline V gene lookup returns CDR1 SEHNR and CDR2 FQNEAQ (reference sequence). V dropped 1 base and J dropped 4; count of bases not matched to a gene: 4. This CDR3 region has 15 residues. CDR3 protein: CASSLVQGAGETQYF. CDR3 DNA sequence: TGTGCCAGCAGCTTAGTACAGGGGGCGGGAGAGACCCAGTACTTC. Full variable domain (outside the CDR3, taken from reference TRBV7-9 and TRBJ2-5): DTGVSQNPRHKITKRGQNVTFRCDPISEHNRLYWYRQTLGQGPEFLTYFQNEAQLEKSRLLSDRFSAERPKGSFSTLEIQRTEQGDSAMYLCASSLVQGAGETQYFGPGTRLLVL.

The rearrangement joins TRBV7-6 to TRBJ2-7; 10 bases line up with TRBD1. V was clipped by 5 bases and J by 0 bases; unmatched bases: 10. There are 17 residues in the CDR3. Germline V gene data show CDR1 as SGHVS and CDR2 as FNYEAQ. CDR3 DNA: TGTGCCAGCAGCGCAGGGGGGACAGGGGACCGCTCCTACGAGCAGTACTTC. Translated: CASSAGGTGDRSYEQYF. The complete variable domain, with remaining parts taken from reference TRBV7-6 and TRBJ2-7, reads GAGVSQSPRYKVTKRGQDVALRCDPISGHVSLYWYRQALGQGPEFLTYFNYEAQQDKSGLPNDRFSAERPEGSISTLTIQRTEQRDSAMYRCASSAGGTGDRSYEQYFGPGTRLTVT.

The CDR3 DNA is TGTGCCAGCAGCCCCCTGACAGTATACGAGCAGTACTTC. Its translation: CASSPLTVYEQYF. This chain uses TRBV7-9 with TRBJ2-7; a weak D match, TRBD1 (5 bases). The CDR3 is 13 amino acids. Germline V gene data show CDR1 as SEHNR and CDR2 as FQNEAQ (reference sequence). Trimming removed 5 bases from V and 4 bases from J, with 12 bases in between.

The chain joins TRBV5-1 to TRBJ2-1, with unresolved D. V was pared by 1 base and J by 9 bases, with 8 bases between. The CDR3 is made up of 12 amino acids. Germline CDR1 SGHRS, CDR2 YFSETQ. The CDR3 DNA sequence: TGCGCCAGCAGCTTGACGTCGGGTGAGCAGTTCTTC. Amino acid sequence: CASSLTSGEQFF.

A single count supports this clonotype. The chain has TRBV5-6 and TRBJ1-4; 7 nucleotides match TRBD1. This CDR3 contains 11 residues. V shed 4 bases, J shed 12 bases, and the junction held 3 bases outside the gene matches. Germline V gene sequence: CDR1 SGHDT, CDR2 YYEEEE. This CDR3 reads CASSRGRELFF. CDR3 in DNA: TGTGCCAGCAGCAGGGGGCGCGAACTGTTTTTT.

The rearrangement joins TRBV19 to TRBJ2-7; the D is unclear. Looked up from germline, CDR1 is LNHDA and CDR2 is SQIVND (reference sequence). The CDR3 is 13 residues long. V was trimmed by 4 bases and J by 6 bases, leaving 13 bases between them. The CDR3 nucleotides read TGTGCCAGTAGTACCACAGCGATCGGCGAGCAGTACTTC. It is translated as CASSTTAIGEQYF.

CDR3 in DNA: TGTGCCACCAGTGGCGGGGGGTTCAGCAATGAGCAGTTCTTC. Translating it yields CATSGGGFSNEQFF. The gene calls are TRBV24-1 and TRBJ2-1; TRBD2 matches at 8 bases. Looked up from germline, CDR1 is KGHDR and CDR2 is SFDVKD. The CDR3 is made up of 14 amino acids. With 5 bases clipped from V and 6 bases from J, the junction kept 5 bases outside the gene matches.

This sequence joins TRBV6-4 and TRBJ1-2, with D tentatively TRBD1 (6 bases). The CDR3 runs 13 residues. Trimming took off 5 bases at V and 1 base at J, with 8 bases between the two ends. Germline assignment: CDR1 MRHNA and CDR2 SNTAGT. The CDR3 DNA sequence: TGTGCCAGCAGTAAGGACAGTAACTATGGCTACACCTTC. Its translation: CASSKDSNYGYTF.

V and J are TRBV20-1 and TRBJ2-1, with 9 positions matching TRBD1. The CDR3 has 15 residues. Germline lookup yields CDR1 DFQATT and CDR2 SNEGSKA (reference sequence). V lost 6 bases to trimming and J lost 5 bases; unmatched junction nucleotides: 11. The CDR3 bases are TGCAGTGCAAAGTCGGACAGGGGATTCGACAATGAGCAGTTCTTC. It encodes CSAKSDRGFDNEQFF.

The chain employs TRBV10-3 and TRBJ2-5, with 9 positions matching TRBD1. V shed 2 bases and J 7 bases; nucleotides not matched to a gene: 17. There are 18 residues in the CDR3. Germline CDR1 is ENHRY and CDR2 is SYGVKD. The CDR3 coding sequence is TGTGCCATCAGTGAGAGCGGGACGTACGGGACAGGGTTTCCGACCCAGTACTTC. Its protein product is CAISESGTYGTGFPTQYF.

The rearrangement uses TRBV27 and TRBJ2-7; 7 nucleotides line up with TRBD1. Germline V gene sequence: CDR1 MNHEY, CDR2 SMNVEV (reference sequence). The CDR3 sequence is 15 residues long. V lost 6 bases and J lost 0; bases outside the gene matches: 8. The CDR3 nucleotides are TGTGCCAGCAGCCGAGGGGGCGCCCCCTCCTACGAGCAGTACTTC. Encoded protein: CASSRGGAPSYEQYF.

The chain couples TRBV20-1 to TRBJ2-7, with 7 bases fitting TRBD1. The CDR3 contains 14 residues. V was clipped by 3 bases and J by 4 bases; unmatched bases: 9. Germline CDR1 is DFQATT and CDR2 is SNEGSKA (reference sequence). The CDR3 region is CSASEAGTVYEQYF. In DNA form, the CDR3 reads TGCAGTGCTAGCGAGGCTGGGACAGTATACGAGCAGTACTTC.

The genes are TRBV13 and TRBJ1-1; tentative D call: TRBD1 (5 bases). Trimming removed 3 bases from V and 5 bases from J, with 13 bases in between. Germline assignment: CDR1 PRHDT and CDR2 FYEKMQ (reference sequence). The CDR3 consists of 14 residues. The CDR3: CASSFGGRRTEAFF. The CDR3 nucleotides are TGTGCCAGCAGCTTTGGGGGGAGGAGAACTGAAGCTTTCTTT.

The J gene is TRBJ1-2, the V gene TRBV20-1, with 8 bases aligning to TRBD1. CDR1 is DFQATT, CDR2 SNEGSKA, per germline (reference sequence). Germline trimming cut 3 bases from V and 3 bases from J; bases unmatched to any gene: 3. CDR3 length: 13 amino acids. The DNA of the CDR3 is TGCAGTGCTAGGACAGGGGTGGACTATGGCTACACCTTC. It specifies CSARTGVDYGYTF.

This chain links TRBV5-6 with TRBJ1-2, with no clear D. Between the trimmed V and J ends, which lost 0 bases and 4 bases, there was a span of 10 bases. Germline V gene data show CDR1 as SGHDT and CDR2 as YYEEEE. The CDR3 runs to 14 residues. CDR3 amino acids: CASSLAVIPYGYTF. The CDR3 nucleotides read TGTGCCAGCAGCTTGGCCGTTATTCCCTATGGCTACACCTTC.

The V call is TRBV24-1, the J call TRBJ2-1; D is unclear. Germline CDR1 and CDR2: KGHDR and SFDVKD. The CDR3 loop spans 16 amino acids. Trimming left V 6 bases short and J 0 bases short, with 14 bases between. This chain's CDR3 is CATSPDTSISYNEQFF. CDR3 sequence (DNA): TGTGCCACCAGTCCCGATACGTCCATCTCCTACAATGAGCAGTTCTTC.

This clonotype appeared a single time. The chain joins TRBV29-1 to TRBJ2-1, with 7 nucleotides matching TRBD1. The V segment lost 3 bases and the J segment 0 bases; nucleotides outside the gene matches: 8. The CDR3 has 16 residues. Looked up from germline, CDR1 is SQVTM and CDR2 is ANQGSEA. Written as DNA, the CDR3 is TGCAGCGTTGAGGTTTGGGACAGCCCCTCCTACAATGAGCAGTTCTTC. It codes for CSVEVWDSPSYNEQFF.

The chain carries TRBV7-9 and TRBJ2-7; D tentatively fits TRBD1 or TRBD2 (6 bases each). Germline-derived CDR1 and CDR2 are SEHNR and FQNEAQ (reference sequence). The CDR3 has 16 residues. Trimming pared 1 base from V and 2 bases from J, leaving 15 bases between. CDR3 nucleotides: TGTGCCAGCAGCTTAGAGGGGGGTGGTCCGACCTACGAGCAGTACTTC. Translation gives CASSLEGGGPTYEQYF.